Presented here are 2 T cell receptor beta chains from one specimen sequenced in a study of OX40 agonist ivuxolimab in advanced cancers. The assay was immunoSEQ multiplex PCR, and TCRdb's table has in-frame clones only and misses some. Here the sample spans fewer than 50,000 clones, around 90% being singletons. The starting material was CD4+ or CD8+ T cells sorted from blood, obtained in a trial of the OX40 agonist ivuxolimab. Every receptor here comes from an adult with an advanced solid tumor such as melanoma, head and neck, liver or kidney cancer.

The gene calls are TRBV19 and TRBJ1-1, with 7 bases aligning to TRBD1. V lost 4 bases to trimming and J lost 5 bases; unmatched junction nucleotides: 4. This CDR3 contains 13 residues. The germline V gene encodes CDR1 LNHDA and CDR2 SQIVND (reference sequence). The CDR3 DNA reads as TGTGCCAGTAGTACGGACAGGCAAACTGAAGCTTTCTTT. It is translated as CASSTDRQTEAFF.

As DNA, the CDR3 is TGTGCCTGGAGTGTAATCCAGGGGGCCACTGAAGCTTTCTTT. This sequence encodes CAWSVIQGATEAFF. The chain is built from TRBV30 and TRBJ1-1, with TRBD1 matching 8 bases. The CDR3 contains 14 residues. Germline CDR1 is GTSNPN and CDR2 is SVGIG (reference sequence). The V and J ends lost 0 bases and 4 bases, in that order; junction bases with no gene match: 4.